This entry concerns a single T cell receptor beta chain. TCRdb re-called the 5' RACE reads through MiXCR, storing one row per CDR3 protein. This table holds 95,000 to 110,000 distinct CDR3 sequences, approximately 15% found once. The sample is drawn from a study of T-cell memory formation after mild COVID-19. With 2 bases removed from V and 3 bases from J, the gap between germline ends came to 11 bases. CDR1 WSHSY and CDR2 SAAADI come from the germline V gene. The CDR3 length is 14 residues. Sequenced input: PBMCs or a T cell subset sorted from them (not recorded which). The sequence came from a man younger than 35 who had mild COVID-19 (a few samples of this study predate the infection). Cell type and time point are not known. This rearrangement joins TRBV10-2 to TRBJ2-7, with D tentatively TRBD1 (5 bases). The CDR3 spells CASSEQGLYYEQYF. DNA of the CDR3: TGCGCCAGCAGTGAGCAGGGATTGTACTACGAGCAGTACTTC.